This record looks at one TCR beta chain sequence and its context. No antigen is known for it. Clones were read by immunoSEQ multiplex PCR, and TCRdb kept only the in-frame ones, dropping some. The repertoire includes 75,000 to 100,000 clones, under 85% of them detected once, and about a sixth sits in the top ten. This sample stems from a study of graft-versus-host responses after intestinal transplantation. The CDR3 has 18 amino acids. The V gene end was trimmed by 5 bases and the J gene end by 4 bases; junction bases not matched to a gene: 14. Looked up from germline, CDR1 is SGHVT and CDR2 is SQSDAQ.

This sequence was found in a human donor who received an intestinal transplant. Sequenced here: unstimulated CD8+ T cells sorted from spleen or lymph node cells, sampled before intestinal transplant. J is TRBJ1-1 and V is TRBV7-4, with TRBD1 identical over 12 bases. The CDR3 DNA follows: TGTGCCAGCAGCCCCCCCACCGGGACAGGGGGCGAGGTCACTGAAGCTTTCTTT. Its protein is CASSPPTGTGGEVTEAFF. Full variable domain (missing parts from reference TRBV7-4 and TRBJ1-1): GAGVSQSPRYKVAKRGRDVALRCDSISGHVTLYWYRQTLGQGSEVLTYSQSDAQRDKSGRPSGRFSAERPERSVSTLKIQRTEQGDSAVYLCASSPPTGTGGEVTEAFFGQGTRLTVV.